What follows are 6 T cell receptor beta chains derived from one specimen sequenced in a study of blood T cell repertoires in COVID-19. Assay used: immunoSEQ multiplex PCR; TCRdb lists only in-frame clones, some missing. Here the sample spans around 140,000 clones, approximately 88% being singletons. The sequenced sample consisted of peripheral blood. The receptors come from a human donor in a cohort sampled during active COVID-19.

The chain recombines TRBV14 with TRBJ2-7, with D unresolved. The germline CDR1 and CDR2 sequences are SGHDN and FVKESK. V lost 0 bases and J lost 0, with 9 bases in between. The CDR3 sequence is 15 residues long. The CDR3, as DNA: TGTGCCAGCAGCCAAGATGATTACAGCTCCTACGAGCAGTACTTC. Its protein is CASSQDDYSSYEQYF.

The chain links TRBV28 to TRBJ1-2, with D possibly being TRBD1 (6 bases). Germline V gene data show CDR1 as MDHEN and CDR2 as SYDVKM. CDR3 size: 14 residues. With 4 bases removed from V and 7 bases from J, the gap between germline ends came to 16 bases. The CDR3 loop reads CASSSPRNRAGYTF. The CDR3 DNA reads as TGTGCCAGCAGTTCCCCGAGGAACAGGGCTGGCTACACCTTC.

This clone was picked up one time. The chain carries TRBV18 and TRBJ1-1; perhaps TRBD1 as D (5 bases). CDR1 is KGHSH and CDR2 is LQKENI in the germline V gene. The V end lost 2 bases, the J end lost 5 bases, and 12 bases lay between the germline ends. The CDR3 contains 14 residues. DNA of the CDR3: TGTGCCAGCTCACCAGGGGCCGAAGTGACTGAAGCTTTCTTT. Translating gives CASSPGAEVTEAFF.

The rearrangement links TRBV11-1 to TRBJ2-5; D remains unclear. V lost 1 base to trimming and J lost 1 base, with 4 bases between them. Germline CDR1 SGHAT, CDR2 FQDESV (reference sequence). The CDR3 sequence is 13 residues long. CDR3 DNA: TGTGCCAGCAGCTTAGGCGGCCAAGAGACCCAGTACTTC. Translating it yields CASSLGGQETQYF.

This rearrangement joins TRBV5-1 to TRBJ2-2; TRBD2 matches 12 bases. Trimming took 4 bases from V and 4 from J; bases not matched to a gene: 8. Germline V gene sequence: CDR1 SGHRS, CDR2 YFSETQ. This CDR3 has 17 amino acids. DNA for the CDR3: TGCGCCAGCAGCCGGCGGACTAGCGGGGCGGGCACCGGGGAGCTGTTTTTT. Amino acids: CASSRRTSGAGTGELFF.

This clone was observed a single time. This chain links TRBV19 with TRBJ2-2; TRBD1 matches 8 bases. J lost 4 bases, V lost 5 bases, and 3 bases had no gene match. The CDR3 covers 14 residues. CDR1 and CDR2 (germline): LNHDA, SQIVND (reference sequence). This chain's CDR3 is CASSGGQATGELFF. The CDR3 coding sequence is TGTGCCAGTAGTGGGGGACAGGCCACCGGGGAGCTGTTTTTT. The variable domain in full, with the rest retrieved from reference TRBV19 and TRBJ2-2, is DGGITQSPKYLFRKEGQNVTLSCEQNLNHDAMYWYRQDPGQGLRLIYYSQIVNDFQKGDIAEGYSVSREKKESFPLTVTSAQKNPTAFYLCASSGGQATGELFFGEGSRLTVL.